Listed below are T cell receptor beta chains from one sample, sequenced in a study of human T cells and chemical hapten exposure. One entry per CDR3 protein, called by TCRdb with MiXCR from the RACE reads. The sample lists tens of thousands of distinct CDR3 sequences, about 10% seen once, with approximately 5.9% in the top ten. This specimen was whole blood, taken in connection with sensitization to the hapten diphenylcyclopropenone (DPC). These receptors were collected from a young man with alopecia areata. Some clones in this sample may be carry-over from other donors' samples. Both conserved end residues are part of each CDR3. D genes are given only for firm matches. Some rows have no size entry. The others give once, few or many, or a class for an expanded clone.

V gene: TRBV5-1; D gene: .; clone size: .; J gene: TRBJ1-1; CDR3 protein: CASSPDGVLNTEAFF; CDR3 DNA: TGCGCCAGCAGCCCGGACGGGGTTCTGAACACTGAAGCTTTCTTT
V gene: TRBV6-6; D gene: .; clone size: many; J gene: TRBJ2-3; CDR3 protein: CASSYMGDTQYF; CDR3 DNA: TGTGCCAGCAGTTACATGGGGGATACGCAGTATTTT
V gene: TRBV3-1; D gene: .; clone size: .; J gene: TRBJ1-1; CDR3 protein: CASSSTRKNTEAFF; CDR3 DNA: TGTGCCAGCAGCTCTACACGGAAGAACACTGAAGCTTTCTTT
V gene: TRBV29-1; D gene: .; clone size: .; J gene: TRBJ1-1; CDR3 protein: CSVESGAGGTEAFF; CDR3 DNA: TGCAGCGTTGAAAGTGGGGCAGGAGGCACTGAAGCTTTCTTT
V gene: TRBV19; D gene: TRBD1; clone size: few; J gene: TRBJ2-7; CDR3 protein: CASSMAGTGNYEQYF; CDR3 DNA: TGTGCCAGTAGTATGGCCGGGACAGGGAACTACGAGCAGTACTTC
V gene: TRBV7-3; D gene: TRBD1; clone size: few; J gene: TRBJ2-1; CDR3 protein: CASSISGGEQFF; CDR3 DNA: TGTGCCAGCAGCATTTCAGGGGGTGAGCAGTTCTTC
V gene: TRBV6-4; D gene: .; clone size: many; J gene: TRBJ2-1; CDR3 protein: CASSDRYNEQFF; CDR3 DNA: TGTGCCAGCAGTGACAGGTACAATGAGCAGTTCTTC
V gene: TRBV27; D gene: .; clone size: many; J gene: TRBJ1-3; CDR3 protein: CASSSTGLVGNTIYF; CDR3 DNA: TGTGCCAGCAGTTCAACAGGGCTGGTTGGAAACACCATATATTTT
V gene: TRBV3-1; D gene: .; clone size: .; J gene: TRBJ1-1; CDR3 protein: CASSPLAGGSTEAFF; CDR3 DNA: TGTGCCAGCAGCCCCCTCGCGGGGGGTAGTACTGAAGCTTTCTTT
V gene: TRBV5-5; D gene: .; clone size: .; J gene: TRBJ2-1; CDR3 protein: CASSQLWIYNEQFF; CDR3 DNA: TGTGCCAGCAGCCAACTATGGATTTACAATGAGCAGTTCTTC
V gene: TRBV20-1; D gene: TRBD2; clone size: .; J gene: TRBJ2-2; CDR3 protein: CSARGLAGGTNTGELFF; CDR3 DNA: TGCAGTGCTAGAGGTTTAGCGGGAGGGACGAACACCGGGGAGCTGTTTTTT
V gene: TRBV7-9; D gene: .; clone size: .; J gene: TRBJ1-4; CDR3 protein: CASSLGDTINEKLFF; CDR3 DNA: TGTGCCAGCAGCTTGGGGGACACAATCAATGAAAAACTGTTTTTT
V gene: TRBV2; D gene: TRBD2; clone size: few; J gene: TRBJ2-5; CDR3 protein: CASTHGLAGERGTQYF; CDR3 DNA: TGTGCCAGCACCCACGGACTAGCGGGAGAGAGGGGGACCCAGTACTTC
V gene: TRBV7-6; D gene: .; clone size: many; J gene: TRBJ2-5; CDR3 protein: CASSPGRKETQYF; CDR3 DNA: TGTGCCAGCAGCCCGGGACGGAAAGAGACCCAGTACTTC
V gene: TRBV3-2; D gene: .; clone size: many; J gene: TRBJ2-3; CDR3 protein: CASSQGEGSSTDTQYF; CDR3 DNA: TGTGCCAGCAGCCAAGGAGAGGGTTCTAGCACAGATACGCAGTATTTT
V gene: TRBV5-1; D gene: .; clone size: many; J gene: TRBJ2-1; CDR3 protein: CASSRGTGTHNEQFF; CDR3 DNA: TGCGCCAGCAGCAGAGGGACTGGGACCCACAATGAGCAGTTCTTC
V gene: TRBV18; D gene: .; clone size: many; J gene: TRBJ2-5; CDR3 protein: CASRGAETQYF; CDR3 DNA: TGTGCCAGTCGGGGAGCAGAGACCCAGTACTTC
V gene: TRBV11-3; D gene: .; clone size: few; J gene: TRBJ1-5; CDR3 protein: CASSLDPGPNQPQHF; CDR3 DNA: TGTGCCAGCAGCTTAGATCCGGGTCCCAATCAGCCCCAGCATTTT
V gene: TRBV29-1; D gene: TRBD1; clone size: .; J gene: TRBJ2-7; CDR3 protein: CSAGQGAYEQYF; CDR3 DNA: TGCAGCGCTGGACAGGGGGCCTACGAGCAGTACTTC
V gene: TRBV5-4; D gene: TRBD2; clone size: .; J gene: TRBJ2-2; CDR3 protein: CASSLLNQAGGHTGELFF; CDR3 DNA: TGTGCCAGCAGCTTGCTGAACCAAGCGGGGGGACACACCGGGGAGCTGTTTTTT
V gene: TRBV5-4; D gene: .; clone size: few; J gene: TRBJ2-1; CDR3 protein: CASSLFGVYNEQFF; CDR3 DNA: TGTGCCAGCAGCTTGTTCGGCGTATACAATGAGCAGTTCTTC
V gene: TRBV28; D gene: TRBD1; clone size: few; J gene: TRBJ2-2; CDR3 protein: CASTPSMGQRNTGELFF; CDR3 DNA: TGTGCCAGCACACCCAGCATGGGACAGAGGAACACCGGGGAGCTGTTTTTT
V gene: TRBV6-2/TRBV6-3; D gene: TRBD1; clone size: many; J gene: TRBJ2-7; CDR3 protein: CASRFPGQGNEQYF; CDR3 DNA: TGTGCCAGCAGATTCCCGGGACAGGGGAACGAGCAGTACTTC
V gene: TRBV5-5; D gene: .; clone size: many; J gene: TRBJ2-3; CDR3 protein: CASSFQGEGTDTQYF; CDR3 DNA: TGTGCCAGCAGCTTTCAGGGTGAGGGCACAGATACGCAGTATTTT
V gene: TRBV7-3; D gene: .; clone size: many; J gene: TRBJ2-3; CDR3 protein: CASSAATSTDTQYF; CDR3 DNA: TGTGCCAGCAGCGCAGCAACAAGCACAGATACGCAGTATTTT